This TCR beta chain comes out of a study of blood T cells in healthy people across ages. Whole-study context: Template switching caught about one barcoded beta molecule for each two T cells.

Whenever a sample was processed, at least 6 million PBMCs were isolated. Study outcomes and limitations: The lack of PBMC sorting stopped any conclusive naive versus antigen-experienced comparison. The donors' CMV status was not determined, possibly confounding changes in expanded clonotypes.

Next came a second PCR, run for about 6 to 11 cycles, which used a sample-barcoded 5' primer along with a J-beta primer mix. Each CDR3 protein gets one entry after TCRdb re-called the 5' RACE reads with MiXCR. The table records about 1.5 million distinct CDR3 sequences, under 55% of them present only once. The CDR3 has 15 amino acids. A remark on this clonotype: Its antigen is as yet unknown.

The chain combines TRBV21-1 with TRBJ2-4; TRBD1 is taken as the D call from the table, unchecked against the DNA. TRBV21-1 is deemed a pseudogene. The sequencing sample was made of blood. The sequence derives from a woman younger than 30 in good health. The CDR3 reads CASSNGTPTENIQYF. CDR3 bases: TGTGCCAGCAGCAACGGGACCCCCACGGAAAACATTCAGTACTTC.